These 13 T cell receptor beta chains were all obtained from the same sample, sequenced in a study of shared clonotypes between healthy human individuals (dated by TCRdb to the early 2020s). The method behind the library was the immunoSEQ multiplex PCR assay. TCRdb's version of the immuneACCESS table is confined to in-frame rearrangements and falls short of the full clone set. An unresolved V gene accounts for under half of the shortfall where checked; the remainder is of unknown origin. In all, the sample holds about 2.4 million clones, and approximately 93% of those were seen once. Roughly 0.39% of the sample comes from the top ten. Material for sequencing was naive CD4+ T cells from PBMCs. Reading the label with the study, this specimen's cell subset or site is: CD45RA+ positively selected. These TCRs come from a young man in good health. Some clones in this sample may be carry-over from other donors' samples.

The rearrangement uses TRBV28 and TRBJ2-5; 10 positions match TRBD1. The CDR3 totals 16 residues. Germline lookup yields CDR1 MDHEN and CDR2 SYDVKM. V lost 6 bases to trimming and J lost 5 bases; unmatched junction nucleotides: 12. For the CDR3, the DNA is TGTGCCAGCAGCCGAAGTGGGACAGGGGTGTGGGAGACCCAGTACTTC. Translating gives CASSRSGTGVWETQYF.

This chain links TRBV10-3 with TRBJ2-3, with no clear D. The length of the CDR3 is 13 residues. CDR1 is ENHRY, CDR2 SYGVKD, per germline. V lost 8 bases, J lost 0 bases, and 9 bases lay in between. In DNA, the CDR3 is TGTGCCATCGCGACGGCTAGCACAGATACGCAGTATTTT. It yields the protein CAIATASTDTQYF.

This rearrangement joins TRBV11-2 to TRBJ1-2; 8 bases map to TRBD1. The CDR3 consists of 14 residues. V was pared by 4 bases and J by 6 bases, with 7 bases of the junction left unmatched. Germline V gene lookup returns CDR1 SGHAT and CDR2 FQNNGV. The CDR3 reads CASSSRTGSDGYTF. The CDR3 bases are TGTGCCAGCAGCTCGAGGACAGGGTCCGATGGCTACACCTTC. The full variable domain, its missing parts supplied by reference TRBV11-2 and TRBJ1-2, is EAGVAQSPRYKIIEKRQSVAFWCNPISGHATLYWYQQILGQGPKLLIQFQNNGVVDDSQLPKDRFSAERLKGVDSTLKIQPAKLEDSAVYLCASSSRTGSDGYTFGSGTRLTVV.

The chain uses TRBV28 and TRBJ1-2; the D gene is possibly TRBD1 (6 bases). This CDR3 has 15 amino acids. CDR1 and CDR2 from the germline V gene are MDHEN and SYDVKM. V lost 6 bases and J 3 bases, leaving 17 bases between the germline ends. The CDR3 loop is CASRAWGGGDYGYTF. Written as DNA, the CDR3 is TGTGCCAGCAGAGCCTGGGGGGGCGGGGACTATGGCTACACCTTC.

The V and J genes are TRBV7-6 and TRBJ2-6; 11 bases agree with TRBD1. With V trimmed by 5 bases and J by 0 bases, 3 bases remained unmatched. This CDR3 spans 17 amino acids. Looked up from germline, CDR1 is SGHVS and CDR2 is FNYEAQ. The CDR3 DNA reads TGTGCCAGCAGCGGACAGGGGGCTTTCTCTGGGGCCAACGTCCTGACTTTC. Its translation: CASSGQGAFSGANVLTF.

The rearrangement links TRBV9 to TRBJ1-3, with D possibly being TRBD1 (6 bases). Germline values: CDR1 SGDLS, CDR2 YYNGEE. V lost 0 bases and J 3 bases, leaving 13 bases between the germline ends. The CDR3 has 16 amino acids. The CDR3, as DNA: TGTGCCAGCAGCGTAGCAACAGGGATGGATGGAAACACCATATATTTT. Translating it yields CASSVATGMDGNTIYF.

The rearrangement links TRBV7-9 to TRBJ2-3, with D possibly TRBD2 on 5 matching bases. CDR1 is SEHNR, CDR2 FQNEAQ, per germline (reference sequence). The CDR3 extends over 15 amino acids. With 5 bases removed from V and 5 bases from J, the gap between germline ends came to 17 bases. CDR3 coding DNA: TGTGCCAGCAGCCCAACCGCGGGCCAAGGAGATACGCAGTATTTT. Its translation: CASSPTAGQGDTQYF.

This rearrangement joins TRBV6-5 to TRBJ2-5, with TRBD1 matching 7 bases. Germline CDR1 MNHEY, CDR2 SVGAGI. The CDR3 extends over 14 amino acids. V was clipped by 2 bases and J by 4 bases; unmatched bases: 4. The CDR3 sequence is CASSYEGAGETQYF. The CDR3 DNA reads TGTGCCAGCAGTTACGAGGGGGCAGGAGAGACCCAGTACTTC.

The chain has TRBV5-6 and TRBJ2-5, with 9 bases lining up with TRBD2. Germline CDR1 SGHDT, CDR2 YYEEEE. The CDR3 runs 18 residues. The V gene end was trimmed by 4 bases and the J gene end by 5 bases; junction bases not matched to a gene: 18. The CDR3 loop is CASSQNRGSGSFLETQYF. The CDR3 DNA is TGTGCCAGCAGCCAAAACCGGGGTAGCGGGAGTTTCTTGGAGACCCAGTACTTC.

Comment on this clone: The same CDR3 also results from other DNA sequences found in this sample. The V gene is TRBV7-9, the J gene TRBJ1-2; no clear D gene. The germline V gene encodes CDR1 SEHNR and CDR2 FQNEAQ (reference sequence). The ends were cut back, 5 bases at V and 2 bases at J, with 6 bases in the middle. The CDR3 covers 12 residues. The CDR3 sequence is CASSRQNYGYTF. The CDR3 DNA follows: TGTGCCAGCAGCAGGCAAAACTATGGCTACACCTTC.

This clone was recorded a few times. The chain employs TRBV28 and TRBJ2-1; D may be TRBD2 (6 bases). The CDR3 spans 14 residues. V dropped 5 bases and J dropped 6 bases, with 14 bases sitting between them. CDR1 and CDR2 from the germline V gene are MDHEN and SYDVKM. The CDR3 bases are TGTGCCAGCAGTCCGCGGGGCAGAACCAATGAGCAGTTCTTC. Amino acid sequence: CASSPRGRTNEQFF.

V usage is TRBV5-1 and J usage is TRBJ2-1; TRBD2 matches at 7 bases. This CDR3 region has 15 residues. The V segment lost 2 bases and the J segment 5 bases; nucleotides outside the gene matches: 7. CDR1 is SGHRS and CDR2 is YFSETQ in the germline V gene. The CDR3 DNA reads TGCGCCAGCAGCTTAGTTGTGGGAGGGAACAATGAGCAGTTCTTC. This codes for CASSLVVGGNNEQFF. Full variable domain (missing parts from reference TRBV5-1 and TRBJ2-1): KAGVTQTPRYLIKTRGQQVTLSCSPISGHRSVSWYQQTPGQGLQFLFEYFSETQRNKGNFPGRFSGRQFSNSRSEMNVSTLELGDSALYLCASSLVVGGNNEQFFGPGTRLTVL.

CDR3: CSVEGQGANEKLFF. The CDR3 nucleotides read TGCAGCGTTGAGGGACAGGGAGCTAATGAAAAACTGTTTTTT. The J gene is TRBJ1-4, the V gene TRBV29-1, with TRBD1 identical over 9 bases. The germline V gene has CDR1 SQVTM and CDR2 ANQGSEA. The V gene end was trimmed by 3 bases and the J gene end by 3 bases; junction bases not matched to a gene: 2. The CDR3 totals 14 residues.